This T cell receptor (beta chain) stems from a study of shared clonotypes between healthy human individuals. The V gene end was trimmed by 3 bases and the J gene end by 6 bases; junction bases not matched to a gene: 7. Germline lookup yields CDR1 LGHNA and CDR2 YSLEER. CDR3 length: 16 amino acids. Data came from immunoSEQ multiplex PCR; TCRdb stores just in-frame clones and leaves some out. The table has more than 2,000,000 clones, more than 90% seen once. Study-level results: Tissue TCR repertoires likely differ from these blood-only repertoires. Large depth notwithstanding, sorted-subset sequencing proved incomplete by rarefaction.

This clone was detected only once. What it binds is unknown. V and J are TRBV4-3 and TRBJ2-3; TRBD2 matches at 12 bases. The sequenced material came from naive CD4+ T cells sorted from blood. The subset: CD45RA+ positively selected. This receptor was taken from a man between 18 and 29 years old in good health. CDR3: CASSQRLAGVGDTQYF. The CDR3 DNA follows: TGCGCCAGCAGCCAGAGACTAGCGGGAGTAGGTGATACGCAGTATTTT.